Described below is a single T cell receptor (beta chain) sequence and its context. The data stem from a study of blood T cell repertoires in COVID-19. Unmatched junction bases numbered 15, after V lost 11 bases and J lost 7 bases. The CDR3 loop spans 14 amino acids. Germline assignment: CDR1 SNHLY and CDR2 FYNNEI. TCRdb's table, derived via immunoSEQ multiplex PCR, lists solely in-frame clones and lacks some. This table holds a few hundred thousand clones, around 87% found once. This receptor was obtained from a woman aged 25 to 39 with COVID-19, enrolled during active disease. The chain uses TRBV2 and TRBJ2-7, with TRBD1 matching 9 bases. Sample: peripheral blood. CDR3 DNA: TGTGCCTCACGTAGCGACAGGGGGATGCGGGAGCAGTACTTC. Protein sequence: CASRSDRGMREQYF. Supplemented by reference TRBV2 and TRBJ2-7, the full variable domain reads EPEVTQTPSHQVTQMGQEVILRCVPISNHLYFYWYRQILGQKVEFLVSFYNNEISEKSEIFDDQFSVERPDGSNFTLKIRSTKLEDSAMYFCASRSDRGMREQYFGPGTRLTVT.